The source of this TCR beta chain is a study of T cells after posttransplantation cyclophosphamide. The V and J ends lost 2 bases and 6 bases, in that order; junction bases with no gene match: 8. CDR3 size: 15 residues. Germline V gene data show CDR1 as SGDLS and CDR2 as YYNGEE. Overall study findings and caveats: Donor-recipient repertoire similarity was low at 1-2 months, rising over year one. Recipient CMV seropositivity and CMV reactivation strongly tracked TRB clonality. TRB overlap between skin or GI tissue T cells and blood was limited.

The naive gate required viable CD3+CD4+ or CD3+CD8+ cells with CCR7+CD45RA+CD45RO-CD95-CD27+CD28+ phenotype. On the day of bone marrow donation, the related graft donor provided peripheral blood. Assay: immunoSEQ multiplex PCR; the TCRdb copy retains only in-frame clones and omits some. The data contain around 20,000 clones, 98% of them singletons. About this clone: Its target is unknown.

This chain joins TRBV9 and TRBJ2-1; 7 positions agree with TRBD2. The receptor was isolated from a man aged 40-50 years in good health, CMV-negative, and a related stem cell transplant donor. Sample: naive CD4+ T cells sorted from PBMCs. CDR3 protein: CASSVGGGPGNEQFF. In nucleotides, the CDR3 is TGTGCCAGCAGCGTTGGGGGAGGGCCCGGCAATGAGCAGTTCTTC.